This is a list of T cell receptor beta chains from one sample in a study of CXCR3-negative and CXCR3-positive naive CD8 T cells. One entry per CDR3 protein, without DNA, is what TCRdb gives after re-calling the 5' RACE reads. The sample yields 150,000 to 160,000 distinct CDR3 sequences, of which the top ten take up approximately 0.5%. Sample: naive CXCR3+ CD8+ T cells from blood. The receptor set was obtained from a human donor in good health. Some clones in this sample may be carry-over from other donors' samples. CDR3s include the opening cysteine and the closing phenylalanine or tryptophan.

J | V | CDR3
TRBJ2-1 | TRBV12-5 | CASGFTPGLANNEQFF
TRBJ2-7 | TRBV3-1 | CASSPGPAGTYEQYF
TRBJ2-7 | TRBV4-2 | CASSPPWTYEQYF
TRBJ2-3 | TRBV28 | CASSPVWPPDTQYF
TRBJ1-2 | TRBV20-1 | CSASIQGAGDGYTF
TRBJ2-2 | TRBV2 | CASSARRRGSGPIANTGELFF
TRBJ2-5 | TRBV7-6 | CASTGTVSLQETQYF
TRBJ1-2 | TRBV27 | CAALGRGGYTF
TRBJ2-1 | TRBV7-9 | CASSPSGSYNEQFF
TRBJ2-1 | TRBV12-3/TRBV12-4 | CASSAQGGGHYNEQFF
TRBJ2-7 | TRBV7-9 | CASSLAGDHEQYF
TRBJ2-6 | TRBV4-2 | CASSPDSGGTGANVLTF
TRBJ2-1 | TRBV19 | CASSIDLGRNEQFF
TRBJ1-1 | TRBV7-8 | CASSPTRSEAFF
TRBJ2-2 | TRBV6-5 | CASSYSMGEAGVGELFF
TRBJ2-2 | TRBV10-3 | CAISESTLTGELFF
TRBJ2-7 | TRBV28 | CASSLGGGTSYEQYF
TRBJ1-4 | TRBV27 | CASQRLWGATNEKLFF
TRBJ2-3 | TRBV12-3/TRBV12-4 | CASGLGLRADTQYF